This T cell receptor (beta chain) was sequenced in a study of T cell responses to AZD1222 COVID-19 vaccine. Data came from immunoSEQ multiplex PCR; TCRdb stores just in-frame clones and leaves some out. The sample lists about 90,000 clones, 88% seen once, with roughly 5.2% in the top ten. Note on this clone: What it binds is not known.

Germline assignment: CDR1 SGDLS and CDR2 YYNGEE. There are 13 residues in the CDR3. Trimming shortened V by 6 bases and J by 4 bases, and 10 bases separated the two germline ends. Study conclusions and caveats: White British ancestry dominated among donors, who included more females, and clonal diversity was possibly underestimated. Seropositive AZD1222 recipients at baseline numbered only five or six.

The gene calls are TRBV9 and TRBJ2-2; no reliable D call. The receptor's source is an adult in good health. This specimen consisted of peripheral blood, obtained on day 0 of AZD1222 vaccination. CDR3 sequence reads: CASMWESTGELFF. CDR3 DNA: TGTGCCAGCATGTGGGAATCCACCGGGGAGCTGTTTTTT.